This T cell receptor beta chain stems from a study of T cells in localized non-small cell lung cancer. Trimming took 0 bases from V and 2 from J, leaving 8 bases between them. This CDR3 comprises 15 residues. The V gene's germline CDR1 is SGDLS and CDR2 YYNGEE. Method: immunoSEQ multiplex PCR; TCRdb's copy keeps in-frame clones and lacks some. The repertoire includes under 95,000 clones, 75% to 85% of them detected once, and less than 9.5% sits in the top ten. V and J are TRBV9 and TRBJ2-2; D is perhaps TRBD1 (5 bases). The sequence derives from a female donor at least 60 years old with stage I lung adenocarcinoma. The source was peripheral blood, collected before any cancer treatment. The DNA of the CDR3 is TGTGCCAGCAGCGTAGGACAGATTAACACCGGGGAGCTGTTTTTT. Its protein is CASSVGQINTGELFF.